This T cell receptor beta chain was sequenced for a study of OX40 agonist ivuxolimab in advanced cancers. Study-wide results and caveats: More expanded clones were seen, on average, in CD8+ T cells than in CD4+. The work left the antigen specificity of expanded peripheral T cells undetermined.

This clone was detected only once. What it binds is not known. At cycle 4 day 1, cycle 7 day 1, and baseline, blood was sampled. Assay used: immunoSEQ multiplex PCR; TCRdb lists only in-frame clones, some missing. The profile shows 91,000 or so clones, approximately 90% of them singletons. This sequence originates from an adult with an advanced solid tumor such as melanoma, head and neck, liver or kidney cancer. The starting material was CD4+ or CD8+ T cells sorted from blood, obtained in a trial of the OX40 agonist ivuxolimab.

The CDR3 bases are TGTGCCAGCAGCCATGCCAGGACAGGGGGAGGCTACACCTTC. Protein: CASSHARTGGGYTF. The rearrangement uses TRBV11-1 and TRBJ1-2; 10 nucleotides line up with TRBD1. The CDR3 runs 14 residues. V trimming: 5 bases; J trimming: 8 bases; junction bases outside the gene matches: 8. CDR1 is SGHAT and CDR2 is FQDESV in the germline V gene (reference sequence).